Each of the 29 T cell receptor beta chains below was sequenced from the same sample in a study of T-cell reconstitution after alpha-beta-depleted transplantation in children. Unique molecular identifiers tagged the TCRbeta library. TCRdb re-analysed the PCR reads in MiXCR, keeping a single row per CDR3 protein. The sample yields about 250,000 distinct CDR3 sequences, more than 20% seen once. The source material was PBMCs, mostly from graft donor cells, sampled 360 days after TCRalphabeta/CD19-depleted stem cell transplant. All receptors come from a female patient under 10 years old who had a stem cell transplant for congenital amegakaryocytic thrombocytopenia, so the T cells may come from the graft donor.

The chain carries TRBV3-1 and TRBJ2-2, with D uncertain. Per the germline V gene, CDR1 is LGHDT and CDR2 is YNNKEL (reference sequence). The CDR3 totals 13 residues. The V end was cut by 0 bases, the J end by 4 bases, with 3 bases between. The CDR3 loop is CASSQEPTGELFF. CDR3 DNA sequence: TGTGCCAGCAGCCAAGAGCCCACCGGGGAGCTGTTTTTT.

The CDR3 DNA reads as TGTGCCACCAGTGCGTCAGGGGTGGACGAGCAGTACTTC. It specifies CATSASGVDEQYF. This chain uses TRBV24-1 with TRBJ2-7; D might be TRBD1 (6 bases). CDR3 length: 13 amino acids. V was pared by 5 bases and J by 5 bases, with 12 bases between. Germline V gene data show CDR1 as KGHDR and CDR2 as SFDVKD.

This clonotype was found a few times. CDR3 nucleotides: TGTGCCAGCTCACCGGGGACGCTAATAAACTATGGCTACACCTTC. This codes for CASSPGTLINYGYTF. This chain uses TRBV18 with TRBJ1-2; D possibly corresponds to TRBD1 (5 bases). Per germline, CDR1 KGHSH and CDR2 LQKENI. V shed 3 bases and J shed 2 bases, with 13 bases lying between them. This CDR3 region has 15 residues.

The V call is TRBV24-1, the J call TRBJ2-2; D remains unclear. The V and J ends lost 7 bases and 0 bases respectively, with 8 bases between them. Germline V gene data show CDR1 as KGHDR and CDR2 as SFDVKD. The CDR3 runs to 14 residues. The CDR3 loop reads CATRGTTNTGELFF. The CDR3 region has the DNA TGTGCCACCAGGGGTACGACGAACACCGGGGAGCTGTTTTTT.

This clonotype has just a few counts. This chain joins TRBV5-1 and TRBJ1-5; possible D gene TRBD1, 6 bases. Germline V gene sequence: CDR1 SGHRS, CDR2 YFSETQ. This CDR3 is 14 amino acids long. Deletions cut 1 base from V and 2 bases from J, with 7 bases between. The CDR3 DNA reads as TGCGCCAGCAGCTTGACAGGGCGCAATCAGCCCCAGCATTTT. It is translated as CASSLTGRNQPQHF.

This clonotype was picked up a small number of times. The chain combines TRBV27 with TRBJ2-7, with no clear D. Looked up from germline, CDR1 is MNHEY and CDR2 is SMNVEV (reference sequence). Trimming pared 3 bases from V and 2 bases from J, leaving 29 bases between. CDR3 size: 20 residues. The CDR3, as DNA: TGTGCCAGCAGTTTCCGTGGGAATCTGGTCAGGATAACTCCCACCTACGAGCAGTACTTC. This sequence encodes CASSFRGNLVRITPTYEQYF.

This clonotype has only a few counts. The V call is TRBV25-1, the J call TRBJ1-2; D uncertain. Germline V gives CDR1 MGHDK, CDR2 SYGVNS. V was shortened by 4 bases and J by 4 bases, with 10 bases between the two germline ends. The CDR3 runs to 13 residues. Here the CDR3 reads CASSGALPYGYTF. CDR3 coding DNA: TGTGCCAGCAGTGGTGCACTGCCCTATGGCTACACCTTC.

This clonotype has just a few counts. The chain couples TRBV28 to TRBJ1-2; no clear D. V was pared by 6 bases and J by 5 bases, with 16 bases between. The CDR3 spans 14 residues. Germline V gives CDR1 MDHEN, CDR2 SYDVKM. Here the CDR3 reads CASSPGRVRYGYTF. For the CDR3, the DNA is TGTGCCAGCAGCCCCGGAAGGGTCAGATATGGCTACACCTTC.

This clonotype was seen many times. The CDR3 sequence: CASSSFGANVLTF. The CDR3, as DNA: TGTGCCAGCTCGTCCTTTGGGGCCAACGTCCTGACTTTC. The V and J genes are TRBV11-2 and TRBJ2-6, with D unresolved. Trimming took off 8 bases at V and 3 bases at J, with 8 bases between the two ends. Germline loops: CDR1 SGHAT, CDR2 FQNNGV. There are 13 residues in the CDR3.

The rearrangement uses TRBV6-5 and TRBJ2-3; 11 positions agree with TRBD2. The germline CDR1 and CDR2 sequences are MNHEY and SVGAGI. The J segment lost 2 bases and the V segment lost 2 bases, leaving 3 bases of the junction unmatched. The CDR3 consists of 16 residues. The CDR3 reads CASSYASGGYTDTQYF. The CDR3, as DNA: TGTGCCAGCAGTTACGCTAGCGGGGGGTACACAGATACGCAGTATTTT.

This clonotype was recorded at least ten times. The V and J genes are TRBV20-1 and TRBJ1-3; D is perhaps TRBD1 (5 bases). CDR1 is DFQATT and CDR2 is SNEGSKA in the germline V gene (reference sequence). The CDR3 spans 14 residues. The ends were cut back, 3 bases at V and 3 bases at J, with 12 bases in the middle. The CDR3 loop is CSASGGDRGNTIYF. The CDR3, as DNA: TGCAGTGCTAGCGGAGGGGATCGTGGAAACACCATATATTTT.

This clonotype was picked up a small number of times. This rearrangement joins TRBV5-1 to TRBJ1-5; tentative D call: TRBD1 (6 bases). Germline CDR1 reads SGHRS; CDR2 reads YFSETQ. The CDR3 loop spans 15 amino acids. V was pared by 6 bases and J by 5 bases, with 18 bases between. In DNA, the CDR3 is TGCGCCAGCAAACCTGGGGGGACAAGAGATCAGCCCCAGCATTTT. The encoded protein is CASKPGGTRDQPQHF.

The chain couples TRBV29-1 to TRBJ1-2; D gene ambiguous. The germline gives CDR1 SQVTM, CDR2 ANQGSEA. The CDR3 has 13 residues. The V gene lost 4 bases and the J gene lost 0 bases, with 9 bases spanning the gap. The CDR3 here is CSVALPPNYGYTF. CDR3 DNA sequence: TGCAGCGTTGCACTGCCCCCTAACTATGGCTACACCTTC.

This clonotype was detected only a few times. This rearrangement joins TRBV5-1 to TRBJ2-5; 14 bases are shared with TRBD2. The germline CDR1 and CDR2 sequences are SGHRS and YFSETQ. CDR3 size: 18 residues. J was trimmed by 4 bases and V by 0 bases; bases with no gene match: 8. CDR3 region: CASSLAGTSGSIGETQYF. The CDR3 nucleotides read TGCGCCAGCAGCTTGGCGGGGACTAGCGGGAGTATCGGAGAGACCCAGTACTTC.

This clonotype was seen a handful of times. The rearrangement joins TRBV5-1 to TRBJ1-2; D may be TRBD1 (6 bases). The ends were cut back, 4 bases at V and 3 bases at J, with 16 bases in the middle. This CDR3 has 15 residues. Germline CDR1 and CDR2: SGHRS and YFSETQ. CDR3 in amino acids: CASSGLGGGDYGYTF. Here the CDR3 DNA reads TGCGCCAGCAGCGGACTGGGCGGGGGCGACTATGGCTACACCTTC. Full variable domain (missing parts from reference TRBV5-1 and TRBJ1-2): KAGVTQTPRYLIKTRGQQVTLSCSPISGHRSVSWYQQTPGQGLQFLFEYFSETQRNKGNFPGRFSGRQFSNSRSEMNVSTLELGDSALYLCASSGLGGGDYGYTFGSGTRLTVV.

This chain connects TRBV30 to TRBJ1-1; TRBD1 is a possible D gene (5 bases). The V end lost 3 bases, the J end lost 10 bases, and 18 bases lay between the germline ends. The CDR3 sequence is 13 residues long. Germline lookup yields CDR1 GTSNPN and CDR2 SVGIG (reference sequence). The CDR3 loop reads CAWSEQGPQGAFF. The DNA for the CDR3 is TGTGCCTGGAGCGAACAAGGACCCCAGGGAGCTTTCTTT. Using reference TRBV30 and TRBJ1-1 for the parts outside the CDR3, the full variable domain is SQTIHQWPATLVQPVGSPLSLECTVEGTSNPNLYWYRQAAGRGLQLLFYSVGIGQISSEVPQNLSASRPQDRQFILSSKKLLLSDSGFYLCAWSEQGPQGAFFGQGTRLTVV.

On this clonotype: This may come from a read error, since a much larger clone is one base off. V and J are TRBV28 and TRBJ2-5, with D unresolved. This CDR3 is 13 amino acids long. CDR1 and CDR2 from the germline V gene are MDHEN and SYDVKM. The CDR3 bases are TGTGGCAGCAGCTATAGACAAGAAGAGACCCAGTACTTC. Translated: CGSSYRQEETQYF.

This clonotype showed up just a few times. This sequence joins TRBV7-9 and TRBJ1-4; 9 bases agree with TRBD1. This CDR3 region has 15 residues. From germline, CDR1 is SEHNR and CDR2 FQNEAQ (reference sequence). V lost 3 bases and J lost 6; bases outside the gene matches: 5. The CDR3 region has the DNA TGTGCCAGCAGCTTCCCAAGGACAGGGGATGAAAAACTGTTTTTT. This sequence encodes CASSFPRTGDEKLFF.

This chain joins TRBV27 and TRBJ2-7; the match to TRBD1 covers 7 bases. J lost 6 bases, V lost 6 bases, and 11 bases had no gene match. The CDR3 has 14 residues. Per germline, CDR1 MNHEY and CDR2 SMNVEV (reference sequence). The CDR3: CASRQVRQGSEQYF. CDR3 bases: TGTGCCAGCAGACAAGTGCGACAGGGAAGCGAGCAGTACTTC.

V is TRBV20-1 and J is TRBJ2-7; D gene uncertain. The CDR3 sequence is 12 residues long. CDR1 is DFQATT and CDR2 is SNEGSKA in the germline V gene (reference sequence). V lost 3 bases, J lost 3 bases, and 9 bases lay in between. The CDR3 DNA reads TGCAGTGCTAGGGGCACCTTCTACGAGCAGTACTTC. Its protein product is CSARGTFYEQYF.

The chain employs TRBV18 and TRBJ2-7; 7 nucleotides line up with TRBD1. Germline V lookup: CDR1 KGHSH, CDR2 LQKENI. With V trimmed by 9 bases and J by 4 bases, 18 bases remained unmatched. The CDR3 runs 16 residues. This CDR3 is CASSTEGDRRPYEQYF. CDR3 DNA sequence: TGTGCCAGTAGCACCGAAGGGGACAGACGACCTTACGAGCAGTACTTC.

This clonotype was detected ten times or more. The chain uses TRBV4-1 and TRBJ2-7; a weak D match, TRBD1 (6 bases). The germline V gene encodes CDR1 MGHRA and CDR2 YSYEKL. This CDR3 is 15 amino acids long. V was cut by 3 bases and J by 3 bases, with 15 bases left in between. The CDR3 is CASSHRGGGIYEQYF. The CDR3, as DNA: TGCGCCAGCAGCCACAGAGGGGGTGGAATCTACGAGCAGTACTTC.

The chain has TRBV28 and TRBJ2-7; D is possibly TRBD1 (6 bases). V was clipped by 9 bases and J by 2 bases, with 14 bases between them. Germline-derived CDR1 and CDR2 are MDHEN and SYDVKM. The CDR3 consists of 13 residues. This CDR3 reads CASTDRRPYEQYF. CDR3 DNA sequence: TGTGCCAGTACTGACAGGCGACCCTACGAGCAGTACTTC.

The chain carries TRBV18 and TRBJ2-2; D is unclear. CDR1 and CDR2 (germline): KGHSH, LQKENI. This CDR3 comprises 16 residues. The V gene lost 3 bases and the J gene lost 2 bases, with 13 bases spanning the gap. The CDR3 bases are TGTGCCAGCTCACCGAGTCGAGCGACAAACACCGGGGAGCTGTTTTTT. Translating gives CASSPSRATNTGELFF.

This clonotype occurred once. The V and J genes are TRBV6-2 or TRBV6-3 and TRBJ2-7, with D uncertain. Looked up from germline, CDR1 is MNHEY and CDR2 is SVGEGT. Trimming stripped 0 bases from V and 8 bases from J, with 8 bases between. The CDR3 has 12 residues. CDR3 residues: CASSYSRRQQYF. DNA for the CDR3: TGTGCCAGCAGTTACTCGAGGAGACAGCAGTACTTC.

This clonotype was seen a handful of times. The rearrangement uses TRBV7-9 and TRBJ1-1; D remains ambiguous. The V end was cut by 7 bases, the J end by 6 bases, with 9 bases between. The germline V gene encodes CDR1 SEHNR and CDR2 FQNEAQ (reference sequence). CDR3 length: 11 residues. Here the CDR3 DNA reads TGTGCCAGCACGTTGGTGTCTGAAGCTTTCTTT. Translating gives CASTLVSEAFF.

The chain employs TRBV2 and TRBJ2-3; D unclear. Germline V lookup: CDR1 SNHLY, CDR2 FYNNEI. This CDR3 region has 14 residues. The V end was cut by 6 bases, the J end by 1 base, with 11 bases between. In DNA, the CDR3 is TGTGCCAGCAGGCTCGTTTTGGGCACAGATACGCAGTATTTT. Residues: CASRLVLGTDTQYF.

The sample holds a few counts of this clonotype. The rearrangement joins TRBV20-1 to TRBJ2-5; the D call may be TRBD1 or TRBD2 (5 bases each). This CDR3 is built from 14 residues. Germline V gives CDR1 DFQATT, CDR2 SNEGSKA (reference sequence). Deletions cut 5 bases from V and 3 bases from J, with 16 bases between. The CDR3 is CSALPGNRKETQYF. CDR3 DNA: TGCAGTGCTCTCCCCGGGAACAGGAAAGAGACCCAGTACTTC.

This clonotype occurred a few times. The CDR3 bases are TGTGCCAGTAGTATAACAGGAACAGGCTCTGGAAACACCATATATTTT. It is translated as CASSITGTGSGNTIYF. This sequence joins TRBV19 and TRBJ1-3; D may be TRBD1 (5 bases). V lost 2 bases and J lost 0, with 11 bases in between. CDR1 and CDR2 from the germline V gene are LNHDA and SQIVND (reference sequence). This CDR3 has 16 amino acids. Combining the CDR3 with reference TRBV19 and TRBJ1-3 gives the whole variable domain DGGITQSPKYLFRKEGQNVTLSCEQNLNHDAMYWYRQDPGQGLRLIYYSQIVNDFQKGDIAEGYSVSREKKESFPLTVTSAQKNPTAFYLCASSITGTGSGNTIYFGEGSWLTVV.